The 15 T cell receptor beta chains in this list originate from one sample, sequenced in a study of blood T cells in healthy people across ages. A J-beta primer mix and a sample-barcoded 5' primer were used in a second PCR of roughly 7 to 12 cycles. TCRdb re-called the 5' RACE reads through MiXCR, storing one row per CDR3 protein. The data show hundreds of thousands of distinct CDR3 sequences, more than 20% seen once. The same specimen was also included in a second study, on T cells of mothers and their children.

The sample was blood. The receptors were gathered from a boy aged 5 to 17 in good health.

The rearrangement uses TRBV2 and TRBJ2-1; D ambiguous. The CDR3 extends over 15 amino acids. Germline V gene sequence: CDR1 SNHLY, CDR2 FYNNEI. V shed 4 bases and J shed 4 bases, with 14 bases lying between them. Written as DNA, the CDR3 is TGTGCCAGCAGTGGGGTGGTTCTCGTATACAATGAGCAGTTCTTC. Protein: CASSGVVLVYNEQFF. Combining the CDR3 with reference TRBV2 and TRBJ2-1 gives the whole variable domain EPEVTQTPSHQVTQMGQEVILRCVPISNHLYFYWYRQILGQKVEFLVSFYNNEISEKSEIFDDQFSVERPDGSNFTLKIRSTKLEDSAMYFCASSGVVLVYNEQFFGPGTRLTVL.

This clonotype has only a few counts. A much larger clone is a single base away; this may be a read error. The V gene is TRBV15, the J gene TRBJ2-5; 8 bases fit TRBD1. Germline V gene lookup returns CDR1 LNHNV and CDR2 YYDKDF (reference sequence). The V and J ends lost 4 bases and 5 bases, in that order; junction bases with no gene match: 9. The CDR3 has 15 amino acids. The CDR3 sequence: CATSKRTGIAETQYF. CDR3 nucleotide sequence: TGTGCCACCAGCAAACGGACAGGGATCGCGGAGACCCAGTACTTC.

J is TRBJ1-4 and V is TRBV13; D is undetermined. Germline CDR1 and CDR2: PRHDT and FYEKMQ (reference sequence). There are 13 residues in the CDR3. V lost 1 base to trimming and J lost 4 bases, with 4 bases between them. The CDR3 is CASSLEDNEKLFF. The CDR3 nucleotides read TGTGCCAGCAGCTTAGAGGATAATGAAAAACTGTTTTTT. The full variable domain, completed using reference TRBV13 and TRBJ1-4, is AAGVIQSPRHLIKEKRETATLKCYPIPRHDTVYWYQQGPGQDPQFLISFYEKMQSDKGSIPDRFSAQQFSDYHSELNMSSLELGDSALYFCASSLEDNEKLFFGSGTQLSVL.

This clonotype is a singleton in its sample. The CDR3 loop reads CASGPQGTDTQYF. The CDR3 nucleotides are TGTGCCAGCGGTCCACAGGGCACAGATACGCAGTATTTT. This sequence joins TRBV27 and TRBJ2-3; D perhaps matches TRBD1 (5 bases). Trimming took 8 bases from V and 1 from J, leaving 10 bases between them. This CDR3 has 13 amino acids. CDR1 and CDR2 (germline): MNHEY, SMNVEV (reference sequence).

This clonotype was recorded a few times. This CDR3 is CASYRWAGYTF. As DNA, the CDR3 is TGTGCCAGCTACCGATGGGCTGGCTACACCTTC. The chain joins TRBV12-3 or TRBV12-4 to TRBJ1-2; D gene ambiguous. The CDR3 totals 11 residues. V was pared by 8 bases and J by 7 bases, with 11 bases between.

The chain combines TRBV6-2 or TRBV6-3 with TRBJ2-5; the D is unclear. The V end was cut by 2 bases, the J end by 5 bases, with 12 bases between. The length of the CDR3 is 14 residues. Germline CDR1 is MNHEY and CDR2 is SVGEGT. CDR3 protein: CASSYAWAKETQYF. The DNA for the CDR3 is TGTGCCAGCAGTTACGCTTGGGCGAAGGAGACCCAGTACTTC.

The chain couples TRBV5-1 to TRBJ2-1, with TRBD1 matching over 8 bases. Germline values: CDR1 SGHRS, CDR2 YFSETQ. V lost 7 bases, J lost 8 bases, and 11 bases stayed unmatched. The CDR3 extends over 14 amino acids. The chain's CDR3 is CASGRGQGRDEQFF. The CDR3 nucleotides are TGCGCCAGCGGACGTGGACAGGGACGAGATGAGCAGTTCTTC.

A single count supports this clonotype. The chain uses TRBV20-1 and TRBJ2-5, with TRBD2 identical over 8 bases. V lost 2 bases to trimming and J lost 2 bases; unmatched junction nucleotides: 4. CDR1 is DFQATT, CDR2 SNEGSKA, per germline (reference sequence). The CDR3 consists of 14 residues. The CDR3 DNA reads TGCAGTGCTAGAAAAGCTAGCGGGCAAGAGACCCAGTACTTC. It yields the protein CSARKASGQETQYF.

V and J are TRBV27 and TRBJ2-7; TRBD1 agrees at 8 bases. CDR1 and CDR2 (germline): MNHEY, SMNVEV (reference sequence). V shed 8 bases, J shed 2 bases, and the junction held 8 bases outside the gene matches. The CDR3 has 14 residues. CDR3 sequence (DNA): TGTGCCAGCTGTCCGCGACAGGGGCCCTACGAGCAGTACTTC. Translation: CASCPRQGPYEQYF.

The rearrangement links TRBV20-1 to TRBJ1-2, with D possibly being TRBD1 (6 bases). V was shortened by 6 bases and J by 6 bases, with 26 bases between the two germline ends. Germline CDR1 is DFQATT and CDR2 is SNEGSKA (reference sequence). This CDR3 is built from 16 residues. The CDR3 here is CSARTPQGPLNHGYTF. CDR3 in DNA: TGCAGTGCCAGAACCCCACAGGGCCCCCTGAATCATGGCTACACCTTC.

In the case of this clonotype: The junction does not match germline at one end; this may be a read error. The chain carries TRBV29-1 and TRBJ2-1; 7 bases are shared with TRBD1. Germline V gene lookup returns CDR1 SQVTM and CDR2 ANQGSEA. The CDR3 consists of 13 residues. CDR3 protein: CSLGGQTYNEQFF. For the CDR3, the DNA is TGTAGCCTAGGGGGACAGACCTACAATGAGCAGTTCTTC.

Only a few counts were recorded for this clonotype. Its ends do not fully match the called genes, so a read error is possible. The gene calls are TRBV5-6 and TRBJ2-2, with TRBD2 as a possible D gene (6 bases). The CDR3 spans 16 residues. Germline values: CDR1 SGHDT, CDR2 YYEEEE. This CDR3 is CASSSFRETNTGELFF. The DNA of the CDR3 is TGTGCCAGCAGCTCTTTCCGGGAGACGAACACCGGGGAGTTGTTTTTT.

This chain uses TRBV10-2 with TRBJ2-1; TRBD2 matches 12 bases. The CDR3 covers 13 residues. CDR1 is WSHSY, CDR2 SAAADI, per germline. The trim removed 6 bases at V and 10 bases at J, leaving 4 bases unmatched. The CDR3 sequence is CASRGLAGGEQFF. Here the CDR3 DNA reads TGCGCCAGCAGAGGTCTAGCGGGAGGGGAGCAGTTCTTC.

This clonotype turned up a few times. V usage is TRBV12-3 or TRBV12-4 and J usage is TRBJ1-2, with TRBD1 matching 8 bases. V lost 10 bases, J lost 2 bases, and 15 bases stayed unmatched. This CDR3 is 16 amino acids long. The DNA for the CDR3 is TGTGCCACTCAGGGGCAGGGGGCGCGAGGGAACTATGGCTACACCTTC. It translates to CATQGQGARGNYGYTF.

V usage is TRBV12-3 or TRBV12-4 and J usage is TRBJ1-5; 10 nucleotides line up with TRBD1. Germline trimming cut 7 bases from V and 1 base from J; bases unmatched to any gene: 19. The CDR3 is 20 residues long. CDR3 nucleotides: TGTGCCAGCACCCAAAAGACAGGGGGCGAAATCCCATTCAGCAATCAGCCCCAGCATTTT. It encodes CASTQKTGGEIPFSNQPQHF.